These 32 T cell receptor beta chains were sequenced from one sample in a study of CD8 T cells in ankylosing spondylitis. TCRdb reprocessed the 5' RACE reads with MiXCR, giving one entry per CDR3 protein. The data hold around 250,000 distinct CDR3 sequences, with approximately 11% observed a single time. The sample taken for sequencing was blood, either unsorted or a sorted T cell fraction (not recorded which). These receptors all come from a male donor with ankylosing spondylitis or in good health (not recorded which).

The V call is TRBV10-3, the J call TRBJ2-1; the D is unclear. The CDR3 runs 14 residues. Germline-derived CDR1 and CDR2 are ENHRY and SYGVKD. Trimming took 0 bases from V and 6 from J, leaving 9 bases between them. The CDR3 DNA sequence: TGTGCCATCAGTGAGTCCAGAACTATCAATGAGCAGTTCTTC. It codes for CAISESRTINEQFF.

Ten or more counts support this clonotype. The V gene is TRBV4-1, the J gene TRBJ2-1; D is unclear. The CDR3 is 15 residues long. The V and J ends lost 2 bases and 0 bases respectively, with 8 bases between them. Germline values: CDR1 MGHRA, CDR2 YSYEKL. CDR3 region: CASSQPRSSYNEQFF. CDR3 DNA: TGCGCCAGCAGCCAACCTAGAAGCTCCTACAATGAGCAGTTCTTC.

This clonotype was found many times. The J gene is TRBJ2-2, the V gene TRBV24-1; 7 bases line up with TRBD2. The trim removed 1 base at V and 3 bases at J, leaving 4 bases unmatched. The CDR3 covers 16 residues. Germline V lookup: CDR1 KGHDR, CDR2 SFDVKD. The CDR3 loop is CATSDLGAGDTGELFF. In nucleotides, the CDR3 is TGTGCCACCAGTGATTTAGGGGCGGGAGACACCGGGGAGCTGTTTTTT.

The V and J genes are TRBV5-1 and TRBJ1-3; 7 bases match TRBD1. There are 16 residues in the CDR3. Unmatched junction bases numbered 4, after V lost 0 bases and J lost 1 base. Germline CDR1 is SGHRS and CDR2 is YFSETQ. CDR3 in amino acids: CASSLGTGGSGNTIYF. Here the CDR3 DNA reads TGCGCCAGCAGCTTGGGGACAGGCGGTTCTGGAAACACCATATATTTT. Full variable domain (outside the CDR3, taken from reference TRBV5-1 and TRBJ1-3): KAGVTQTPRYLIKTRGQQVTLSCSPISGHRSVSWYQQTPGQGLQFLFEYFSETQRNKGNFPGRFSGRQFSNSRSEMNVSTLELGDSALYLCASSLGTGGSGNTIYFGEGSWLTVV.

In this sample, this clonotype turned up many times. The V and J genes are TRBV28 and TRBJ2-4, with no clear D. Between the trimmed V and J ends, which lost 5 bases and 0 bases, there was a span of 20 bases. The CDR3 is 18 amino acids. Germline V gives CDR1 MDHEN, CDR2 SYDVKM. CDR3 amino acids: CASSPLTLRRLAKNIQYF. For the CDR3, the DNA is TGTGCCAGCAGTCCATTGACGTTACGGCGCCTAGCCAAAAACATTCAGTACTTC.

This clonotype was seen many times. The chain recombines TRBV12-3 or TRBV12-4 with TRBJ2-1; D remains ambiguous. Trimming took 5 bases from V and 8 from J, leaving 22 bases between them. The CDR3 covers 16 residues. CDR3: CASSPTITHSLDEQFF. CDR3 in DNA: TGTGCCAGCAGTCCCACCATTACTCACAGTCTCGATGAGCAGTTCTTC.

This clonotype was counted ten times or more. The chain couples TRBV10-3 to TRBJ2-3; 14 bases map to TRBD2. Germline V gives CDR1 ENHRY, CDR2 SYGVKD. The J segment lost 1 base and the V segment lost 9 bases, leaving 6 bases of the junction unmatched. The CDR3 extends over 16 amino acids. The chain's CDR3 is CAITPGLAGGTDTQYF. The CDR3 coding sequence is TGTGCCATTACTCCGGGACTAGCGGGAGGCACAGATACGCAGTATTTT.

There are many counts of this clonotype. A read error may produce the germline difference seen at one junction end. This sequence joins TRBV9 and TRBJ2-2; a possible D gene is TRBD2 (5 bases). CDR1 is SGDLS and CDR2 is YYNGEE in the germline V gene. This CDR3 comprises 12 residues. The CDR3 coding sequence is TGTGTCAGCCTCGGGGACACCGGGGAGCTGTTTTTT. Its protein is CVSLGDTGELFF. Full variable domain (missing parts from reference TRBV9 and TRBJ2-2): DSGVTQTPKHLITATGQRVTLRCSPRSGDLSVYWYQQSLDQGLQFLIQYYNGEERAKGNILERFSAQQFPDLHSELNLSSLELGDSALYFCVSLGDTGELFFGEGSRLTVL.

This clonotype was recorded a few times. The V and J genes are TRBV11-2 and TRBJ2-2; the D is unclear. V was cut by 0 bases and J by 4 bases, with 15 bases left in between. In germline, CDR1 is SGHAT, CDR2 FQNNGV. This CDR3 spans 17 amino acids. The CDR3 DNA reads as TGTGCCAGCAGCTTAGAGAACCCTACACTGGGCACCGGGGAGCTGTTTTTT. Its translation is CASSLENPTLGTGELFF.

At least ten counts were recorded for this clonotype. CDR3 residues: CASSLAPTGSEAFF. The CDR3 DNA is TGTGCCAGCAGTTTAGCCCCGACAGGGTCTGAAGCTTTCTTT. The V and J genes are TRBV12-3 or TRBV12-4 and TRBJ1-1; 7 positions agree with TRBD1. Trimming took 0 bases from V and 6 from J; bases not matched to a gene: 4. The length of the CDR3 is 14 residues.

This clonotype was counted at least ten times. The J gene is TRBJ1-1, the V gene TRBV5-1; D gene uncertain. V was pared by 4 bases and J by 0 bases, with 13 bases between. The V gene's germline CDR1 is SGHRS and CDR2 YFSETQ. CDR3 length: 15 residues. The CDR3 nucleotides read TGCGCCAGCAGCCTCCCCAAAACAATGAACACTGAAGCTTTCTTT. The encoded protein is CASSLPKTMNTEAFF.

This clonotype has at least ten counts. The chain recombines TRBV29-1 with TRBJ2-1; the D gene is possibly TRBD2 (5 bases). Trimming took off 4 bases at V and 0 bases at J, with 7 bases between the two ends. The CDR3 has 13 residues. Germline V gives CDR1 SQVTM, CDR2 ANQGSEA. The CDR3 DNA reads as TGCAGCGTTGGGAGGATCTCCTACAATGAGCAGTTCTTC. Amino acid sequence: CSVGRISYNEQFF.

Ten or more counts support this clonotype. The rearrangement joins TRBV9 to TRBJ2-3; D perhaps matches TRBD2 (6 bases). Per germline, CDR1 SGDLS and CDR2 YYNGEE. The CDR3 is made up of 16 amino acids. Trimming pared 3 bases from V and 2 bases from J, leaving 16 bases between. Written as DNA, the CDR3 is TGTGCCAGCAGCGCGAGAATCGAGCGGGCCACAGATACGCAGTATTTT. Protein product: CASSARIERATDTQYF.

CDR3 sequence: CASSPRHRAPSYNEQFF. In DNA, the CDR3 is TGTGCCAGCAGCCCACGTCACAGGGCCCCCTCCTACAATGAGCAGTTCTTC. This chain joins TRBV7-9 and TRBJ2-1; TRBD1 might be the D (6 bases). The CDR3 extends over 17 amino acids. The V end lost 5 bases, the J end lost 0 bases, and 17 bases lay between the germline ends. Germline V gives CDR1 SEHNR, CDR2 FQNEAQ (reference sequence).

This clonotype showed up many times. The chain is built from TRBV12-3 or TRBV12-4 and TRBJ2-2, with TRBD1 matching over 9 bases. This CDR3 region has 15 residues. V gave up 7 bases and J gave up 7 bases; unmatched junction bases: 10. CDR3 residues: CASNPGQGFSGELFF. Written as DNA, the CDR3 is TGTGCCAGCAACCCGGGACAGGGCTTCAGCGGGGAGCTGTTTTTT.

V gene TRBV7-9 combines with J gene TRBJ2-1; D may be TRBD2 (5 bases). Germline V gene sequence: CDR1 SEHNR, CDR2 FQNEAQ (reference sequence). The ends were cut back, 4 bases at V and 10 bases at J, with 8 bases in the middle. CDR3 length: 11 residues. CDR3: CASSSEREQFF. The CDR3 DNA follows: TGTGCCAGCAGCTCGGAGCGGGAGCAGTTCTTC.

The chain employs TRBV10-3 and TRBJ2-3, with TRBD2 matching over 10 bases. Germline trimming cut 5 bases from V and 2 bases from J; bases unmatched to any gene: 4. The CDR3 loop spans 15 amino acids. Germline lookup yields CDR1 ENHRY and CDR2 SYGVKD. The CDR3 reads CAISLAGEPTDTQYF. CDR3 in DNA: TGTGCCATCAGTCTAGCGGGGGAGCCCACAGATACGCAGTATTTT.

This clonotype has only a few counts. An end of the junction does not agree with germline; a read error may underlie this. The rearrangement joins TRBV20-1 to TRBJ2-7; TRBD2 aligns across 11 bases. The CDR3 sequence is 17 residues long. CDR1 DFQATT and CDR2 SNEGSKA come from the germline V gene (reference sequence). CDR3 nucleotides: TGCTGTGCTAGCGCACTCCTAGCGGGAGGAGGAGTTTACGAGCAGTACTTC. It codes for CCASALLAGGGVYEQYF.

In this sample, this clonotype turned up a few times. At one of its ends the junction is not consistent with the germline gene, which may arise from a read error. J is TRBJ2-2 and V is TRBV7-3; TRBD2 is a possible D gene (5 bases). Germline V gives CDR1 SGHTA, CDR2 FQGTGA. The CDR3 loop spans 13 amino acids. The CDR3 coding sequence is TGTGCCAGCAGCATAACTAGGTCCGGGGAGCTGTTTTTT. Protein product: CASSITRSGELFF.

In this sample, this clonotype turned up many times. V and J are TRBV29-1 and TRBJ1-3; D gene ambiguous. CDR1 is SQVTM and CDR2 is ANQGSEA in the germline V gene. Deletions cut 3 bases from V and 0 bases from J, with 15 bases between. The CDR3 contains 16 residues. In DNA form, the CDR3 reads TGCAGCGTTGAGGAGTGGGTCCTCTACTCTGGAAACACCATATATTTT. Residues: CSVEEWVLYSGNTIYF.

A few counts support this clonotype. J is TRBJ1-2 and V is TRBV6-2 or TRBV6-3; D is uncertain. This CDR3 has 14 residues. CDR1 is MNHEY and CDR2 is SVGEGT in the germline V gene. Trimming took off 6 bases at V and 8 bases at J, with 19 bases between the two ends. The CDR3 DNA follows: TGTGCCAGCAGCACCTCATTGACGGATGGGGGCTACACCTTC. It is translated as CASSTSLTDGGYTF.

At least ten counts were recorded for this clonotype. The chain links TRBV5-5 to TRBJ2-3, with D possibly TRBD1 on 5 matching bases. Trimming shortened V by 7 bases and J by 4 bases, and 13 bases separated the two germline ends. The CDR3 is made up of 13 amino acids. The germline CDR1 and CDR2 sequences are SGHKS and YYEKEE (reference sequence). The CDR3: CASEKRGADTQYF. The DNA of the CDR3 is TGTGCCAGCGAAAAAAGGGGCGCAGATACGCAGTATTTT.

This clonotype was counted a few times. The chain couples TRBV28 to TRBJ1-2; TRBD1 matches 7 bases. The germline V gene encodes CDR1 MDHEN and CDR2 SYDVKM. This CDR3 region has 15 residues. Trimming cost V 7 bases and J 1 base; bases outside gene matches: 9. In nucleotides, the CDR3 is TGTGCCAGCATTCCTTCGGACAGGCTTAACTATGGCTACACCTTC. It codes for CASIPSDRLNYGYTF.

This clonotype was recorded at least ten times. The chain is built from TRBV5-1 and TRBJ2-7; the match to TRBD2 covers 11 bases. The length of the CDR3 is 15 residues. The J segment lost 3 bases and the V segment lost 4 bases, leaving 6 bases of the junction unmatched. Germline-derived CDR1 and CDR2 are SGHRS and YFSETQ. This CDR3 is CASSVGTSGYYEQYF. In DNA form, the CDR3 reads TGCGCCAGCAGCGTCGGGACTAGCGGATACTACGAGCAGTACTTC.

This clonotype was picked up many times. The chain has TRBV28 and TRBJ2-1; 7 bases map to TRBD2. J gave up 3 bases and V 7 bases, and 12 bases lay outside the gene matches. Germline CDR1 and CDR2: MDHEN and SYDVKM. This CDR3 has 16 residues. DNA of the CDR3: TGTGCCAGCACCCCATGGGGCGGGAGTGGCTACAATGAGCAGTTCTTC. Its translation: CASTPWGGSGYNEQFF. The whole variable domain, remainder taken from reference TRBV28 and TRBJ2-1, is DVKVTQSSRYLVKRTGEKVFLECVQDMDHENMFWYRQDPGLGLRLIYFSYDVKMKEKGDIPEGYSVSREKKERFSLILESASTNQTSMYLCASTPWGGSGYNEQFFGPGTRLTVL.

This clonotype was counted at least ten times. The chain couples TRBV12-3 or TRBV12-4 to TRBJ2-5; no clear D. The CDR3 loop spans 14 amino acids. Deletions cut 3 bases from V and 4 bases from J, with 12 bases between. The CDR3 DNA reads TGTGCCAGCAGTTTTCGGTCCCCGGGAGAGACCCAGTACTTC. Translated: CASSFRSPGETQYF.

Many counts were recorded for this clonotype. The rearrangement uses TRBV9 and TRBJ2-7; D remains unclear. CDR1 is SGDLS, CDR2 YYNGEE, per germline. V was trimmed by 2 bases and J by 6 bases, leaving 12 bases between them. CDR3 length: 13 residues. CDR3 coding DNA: TGTGCCAGCAGCGTTTCCTCGGGCTCCGAGCAGTACTTC. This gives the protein CASSVSSGSEQYF.

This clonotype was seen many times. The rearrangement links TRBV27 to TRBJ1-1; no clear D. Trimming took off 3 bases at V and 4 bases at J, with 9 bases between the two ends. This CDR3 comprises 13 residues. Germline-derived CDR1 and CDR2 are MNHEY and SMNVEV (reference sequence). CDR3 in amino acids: CASSFAVGTEAFF. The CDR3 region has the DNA TGTGCCAGCAGTTTTGCGGTGGGCACTGAAGCTTTCTTT.

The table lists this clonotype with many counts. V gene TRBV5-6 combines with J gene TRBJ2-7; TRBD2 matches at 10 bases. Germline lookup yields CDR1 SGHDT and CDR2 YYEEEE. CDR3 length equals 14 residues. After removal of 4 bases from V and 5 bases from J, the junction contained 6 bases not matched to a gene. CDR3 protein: CASSSGGAVDEQYF. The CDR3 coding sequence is TGTGCCAGCAGCAGCGGGGGGGCCGTGGACGAGCAGTACTTC.

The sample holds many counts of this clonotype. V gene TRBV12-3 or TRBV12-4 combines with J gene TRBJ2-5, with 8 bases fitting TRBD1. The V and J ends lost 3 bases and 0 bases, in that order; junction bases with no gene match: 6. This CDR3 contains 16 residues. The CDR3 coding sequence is TGTGCCAGCAGTTTTTGGGACAGGAAGAACCAAGAGACCCAGTACTTC. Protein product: CASSFWDRKNQETQYF.

CDR3: CASSEEGIYGYTF. CDR3 DNA: TGCGCCAGCAGCGAGGAAGGTATCTATGGCTACACCTTC. The chain uses TRBV5-1 and TRBJ1-2; D is unresolved. CDR3 length equals 13 residues. Germline lookup yields CDR1 SGHRS and CDR2 YFSETQ. Trimming removed 4 bases from V and 4 bases from J, with 11 bases in between.

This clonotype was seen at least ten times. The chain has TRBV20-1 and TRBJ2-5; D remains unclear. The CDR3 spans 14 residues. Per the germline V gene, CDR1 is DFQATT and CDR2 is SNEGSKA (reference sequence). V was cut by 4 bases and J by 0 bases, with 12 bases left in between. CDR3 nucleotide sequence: TGCAGTGCTAATACCGGTACAGACCAAGAGACCCAGTACTTC. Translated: CSANTGTDQETQYF.